This passage covers 31 T cell receptor beta chains from one sample sequenced in a study of beta chain features in type 1 diabetes. Notes on the study in general: People with Type 1 diabetes carried modestly yet significantly shorter TCRB CDR3s in all four CD4+ subsets.

The entirety of the isolated RNA underwent reverse transcription, so expressed TCRB transcripts were sequenced. This table comes from immunoSEQ multiplex PCR, and its TCRdb copy is limited to in-frame clones, with some not included. This sample carries 50,000 to 70,000 clones, around 53% of them seen once, and the ten largest clones take around 2.7%. Their cognate antigens are unknown. What was sequenced was Tregs from blood. These receptors were collected from a middle-aged woman with type 1 diabetes.

This clone was recorded a few times. The V and J genes are TRBV4-3 and TRBJ1-4; 8 positions match TRBD1. V gave up 4 bases and J gave up 7 bases; unmatched junction bases: 11. This CDR3 contains 16 residues. Germline V gene data show CDR1 as LGHNA and CDR2 as YSLEER. Here the CDR3 reads CASSRDPGQAGEKLFF. For the CDR3, the DNA is TGCGCCAGCAGCCGGGACCCGGGACAGGCGGGTGAAAAACTGTTTTTT.

V gene TRBV9 combines with J gene TRBJ2-1; the D gene is possibly TRBD1 (6 bases). The CDR3 contains 14 residues. Deletions cut 0 bases from V and 5 bases from J, with 9 bases between. CDR1 SGDLS and CDR2 YYNGEE come from the germline V gene. CDR3: CASSVVGGNNEQFF. The CDR3 region has the DNA TGTGCCAGCAGCGTAGTAGGGGGTAACAATGAGCAGTTCTTC.

This clone was observed a handful of times. This chain uses TRBV29-1 with TRBJ2-7; D not resolved. Trimming removed 3 bases from V and 1 base from J, with 10 bases in between. The CDR3 runs to 13 residues. The germline V gene encodes CDR1 SQVTM and CDR2 ANQGSEA. CDR3 sequence reads: CSVESPFSYEQYF. CDR3 in DNA: TGCAGCGTTGAGAGCCCTTTTTCCTACGAGCAGTACTTC.

V gene TRBV27 combines with J gene TRBJ1-2; 7 positions agree with TRBD1. The CDR3 covers 16 residues. CDR1 MNHEY and CDR2 SMNVEV come from the germline V gene (reference sequence). After removal of 6 bases from V and 2 bases from J, the junction contained 12 bases not matched to a gene. The CDR3 protein is CASSQRPRGENYGYTF. CDR3 in DNA: TGTGCCAGCAGCCAACGTCCCAGGGGGGAGAACTATGGCTACACCTTC.

CDR3 sequence (DNA): TGCGCCAGCAGCCAGGACAGCAGCTCCTACAATGAGCAGTTCTTC. It translates to CASSQDSSSYNEQFF. This chain uses TRBV5-1 with TRBJ2-1, with D perhaps TRBD1 (6 bases). CDR3 length: 15 amino acids. Germline V gene sequence: CDR1 SGHRS, CDR2 YFSETQ. The V gene lost 4 bases and the J gene lost 0 bases, with 11 bases spanning the gap.

In its sample, this clone was seen once. This CDR3 is CASSYSNPPRGQPQHF. As DNA, the CDR3 is TGTGCCAGCAGTTACTCGAATCCCCCCCGGGGTCAGCCCCAGCATTTT. The gene calls are TRBV6-7 and TRBJ1-5; D call uncertain. TRBV6-7 is known as an ORF, though its function is uncertain. The CDR3 loop spans 16 amino acids. The germline V and J ends were trimmed by 0 bases and 6 bases, with 15 bases remaining between them.

J is TRBJ2-7 and V is TRBV19; 9 nucleotides align to TRBD1. CDR1 is LNHDA, CDR2 SQIVND, per germline (reference sequence). The CDR3 length is 14 residues. With V trimmed by 8 bases and J by 7 bases, 12 bases remained unmatched. The CDR3 is CASERTTGGGEQYF. DNA of the CDR3: TGTGCCAGTGAACGCACAACAGGGGGCGGTGAGCAGTACTTC. Combining the CDR3 with reference TRBV19 and TRBJ2-7 gives the whole variable domain DGGITQSPKYLFRKEGQNVTLSCEQNLNHDAMYWYRQDPGQGLRLIYYSQIVNDFQKGDIAEGYSVSREKKESFPLTVTSAQKNPTAFYLCASERTTGGGEQYFGPGTRLTVT.

The V call is TRBV6-5, the J call TRBJ2-1; 8 bases agree with TRBD2. The germline gives CDR1 MNHEY, CDR2 SVGAGI. The V segment lost 5 bases and the J segment 1 base; nucleotides outside the gene matches: 1. This CDR3 region has 14 residues. The CDR3 region has the DNA TGTGCCAGCAGTCGGGGGGGTTCCTACAATGAGCAGTTCTTC. It is translated as CASSRGGSYNEQFF.

This clone turned up a few times. The chain uses TRBV11-2 and TRBJ2-5, with 7 bases identical to TRBD2. This CDR3 has 12 amino acids. Germline V lookup: CDR1 SGHAT, CDR2 FQNNGV. V gave up 4 bases and J gave up 14 bases; unmatched junction bases: 10. In DNA, the CDR3 is TGTGCCAGCAGCTCAAGCGTGGGACTAAATTACTTC. This codes for CASSSSVGLNYF.

The chain couples TRBV10-3 to TRBJ2-3; 12 bases match TRBD2. Per the germline V gene, CDR1 is ENHRY and CDR2 is SYGVKD. The CDR3 covers 15 residues. With 4 bases clipped from V and 4 bases from J, the junction kept 3 bases outside the gene matches. For the CDR3, the DNA is TGTGCCATCAGTGTGACTAGCGGGGGTTCAGATACGCAGTATTTT. Its translation is CAISVTSGGSDTQYF.

The chain joins TRBV11-2 to TRBJ2-7; TRBD1 matches at 9 bases. The CDR3 is made up of 13 amino acids. J lost 3 bases, V lost 4 bases, and 1 base had no gene match. Germline V gene sequence: CDR1 SGHAT, CDR2 FQNNGV. As DNA, the CDR3 is TGTGCCAGCAGCTCGGACAGGGGCTACGAGCAGTACTTC. It yields the protein CASSSDRGYEQYF.

V and J are TRBV28 and TRBJ1-4; tentatively, D is TRBD1 (5 bases). With 6 bases removed from V and 2 bases from J, the gap between germline ends came to 13 bases. This CDR3 contains 15 residues. The germline CDR1 and CDR2 sequences are MDHEN and SYDVKM. The CDR3 DNA sequence: TGTGCCAGCAGCCTTTGGACATCCACTAATGAAAAACTGTTTTTT. As protein: CASSLWTSTNEKLFF.

The rearrangement links TRBV19 to TRBJ2-5; 11 bases match TRBD2. CDR1 and CDR2 (germline): LNHDA, SQIVND (reference sequence). Germline trimming cut 4 bases from V and 0 bases from J; bases unmatched to any gene: 1. The CDR3 runs to 15 residues. Written as DNA, the CDR3 is TGTGCCAGTAGTACTAGCGGGAGGTACCAAGAGACCCAGTACTTC. It codes for CASSTSGRYQETQYF.

The chain recombines TRBV7-2 with TRBJ1-4; a possible D gene is TRBD1 (6 bases). This CDR3 comprises 14 residues. Trimming left V 3 bases short and J 2 bases short, with 7 bases between. Germline V lookup: CDR1 SGHTA, CDR2 FQGNSA. CDR3 amino acids: CASSFDRTNEKLFF. The CDR3 DNA reads as TGTGCCAGCAGCTTTGACAGGACTAATGAAAAACTGTTTTTT. Drawing the rest from reference TRBV7-2 and TRBJ1-4, the complete variable domain is GAGVSQSPSNKVTEKGKDVELRCDPISGHTALYWYRQSLGQGLEFLIYFQGNSAPDKSGLPSDRFSAERTGGSVSTLTIQRTQQEDSAVYLCASSFDRTNEKLFFGSGTQLSVL.

The CDR3 loop reads CASSQARNEKLFF. In DNA form, the CDR3 reads TGCGCCAGCAGCCAGGCCAGGAATGAAAAACTGTTTTTT. The gene calls are TRBV4-3 and TRBJ1-4; D not certain. The CDR3 sequence is 13 residues long. Germline CDR1 and CDR2: LGHNA and YSLEER. The V and J ends lost 3 bases and 5 bases respectively, with 7 bases between them.

The chain employs TRBV6-6 and TRBJ2-5, with no clear D. The germline V gene encodes CDR1 MNHNY and CDR2 SVGAGI (reference sequence). The CDR3 has 14 amino acids. The V gene lost 3 bases and the J gene lost 2 bases, with 10 bases spanning the gap. Here the CDR3 reads CASSYEYRQETQYF. CDR3 in DNA: TGTGCCAGCAGTTATGAGTACCGGCAAGAGACCCAGTACTTC.

CDR3 protein: CASSRVQRGGGLNEQFF. CDR3 DNA: TGTGCCAGTAGTAGGGTCCAGCGGGGCGGTGGATTGAATGAGCAGTTCTTC. This sequence joins TRBV19 and TRBJ2-1, with TRBD2 matching over 7 bases. CDR3 length: 17 amino acids. Germline V gene sequence: CDR1 LNHDA, CDR2 SQIVND (reference sequence). The V gene end was trimmed by 4 bases and the J gene end by 7 bases; junction bases not matched to a gene: 16.

The chain carries TRBV7-2 and TRBJ1-4; 9 bases are a match to TRBD1. Trimming at V came to 2 bases and at J to 7 bases, leaving 2 bases not matched to a gene. The CDR3 totals 14 residues. Germline V gene data show CDR1 as SGHTA and CDR2 as FQGNSA. The CDR3: CASSLWGQGEKLFF. Written as DNA, the CDR3 is TGTGCCAGCAGCTTATGGGGACAGGGTGAAAAACTGTTTTTT.

The chain joins TRBV5-6 to TRBJ1-1; D not certain. The V end was cut by 0 bases, the J end by 2 bases, with 5 bases between. The CDR3 runs 13 residues. Germline V gene sequence: CDR1 SGHDT, CDR2 YYEEEE. The CDR3 spells CASSLGANTEAFF. CDR3 nucleotide sequence: TGTGCCAGCAGCTTGGGGGCAAACACTGAAGCTTTCTTT.

This clone was seen a few times. The chain recombines TRBV7-9 with TRBJ2-5, with TRBD1 identical over 7 bases. The J call could be wrong; TRBJ2-7 is a better fit for the DNA end. The CDR3 covers 13 residues. From germline, CDR1 is SEHNR and CDR2 FQNEAQ (reference sequence). CDR3 nucleotide sequence: TGTGCCAGCAGCTTAGCGGGGACAGTCGAGCAGTACTTC. Its protein product is CASSLAGTVEQYF.

V and J are TRBV7-3 and TRBJ1-1; tentatively, D is TRBD1 (5 bases). The ends were cut back, 4 bases at V and 4 bases at J, with 10 bases in the middle. The V gene's germline CDR1 is SGHTA and CDR2 FQGTGA. This CDR3 is 13 amino acids long. The CDR3 DNA is TGTGCCAGCAGCTCCCAGGGAGGCACTGAAGCTTTCTTT. Amino acid sequence: CASSSQGGTEAFF.

This clone was seen once. The chain couples TRBV6-1 to TRBJ2-4; no clear D. The CDR3 is 13 amino acids. V dropped 6 bases and J dropped 7 bases, with 13 bases sitting between them. Per the germline V gene, CDR1 is MNHNS and CDR2 is SASEGT. The DNA of the CDR3 is TGTGCCAGCAGAATTAGACTCGGGAACATTCAGTACTTC. Translated: CASRIRLGNIQYF.

This rearrangement joins TRBV19 to TRBJ2-1; TRBD2 agrees at 13 bases. The trim removed 5 bases at V and 4 bases at J, leaving 5 bases unmatched. Germline values: CDR1 LNHDA, CDR2 SQIVND (reference sequence). The CDR3 covers 16 residues. CDR3 protein: CASSSRLAGGYNEQFF. The CDR3 DNA reads as TGTGCCAGTAGTTCGCGACTAGCGGGAGGATACAATGAGCAGTTCTTC.

This clone is medium-sized in the sample. The V call is TRBV14, the J call TRBJ1-2; 7 nucleotides match TRBD1. CDR1 and CDR2 (germline): SGHDN, FVKESK. Germline trimming cut 3 bases from V and 8 bases from J; bases unmatched to any gene: 9. The CDR3 is made up of 14 amino acids. CDR3 sequence (DNA): TGTGCCAGCAGCCAGACCCCGCAGGGGGACGGCTACACCTTC. Protein product: CASSQTPQGDGYTF.

This clone was detected a few times. The chain uses TRBV5-1 and TRBJ1-4; tentative D call: TRBD1 (6 bases). This CDR3 has 14 amino acids. CDR1 and CDR2 from the germline V gene are SGHRS and YFSETQ. V lost 4 bases and J lost 8, with 15 bases in between. CDR3 nucleotides: TGCGCCAGCAGCCTACAGGGTTCTCTAGAAAAACTGTTTTTT. Encoded protein: CASSLQGSLEKLFF.

The chain uses TRBV25-1 and TRBJ1-5; 9 bases map to TRBD1. Germline loops: CDR1 MGHDK, CDR2 SYGVNS. The ends lost 6 bases at V and 0 bases at J; junction bases unmatched: 12. The CDR3 is 18 residues long. Here the CDR3 DNA reads TGTGCCAGCAGCCCCTCGGGACAGGGCGTTTATAGCAATCAGCCCCAGCATTTT. Translation gives CASSPSGQGVYSNQPQHF.

The sample holds one count of this clone. The chain combines TRBV7-8 with TRBJ2-7, with TRBD2 matching over 7 bases. Germline V gives CDR1 SGHVS, CDR2 FQNEAQ. J lost 1 base, V lost 6 bases, and 9 bases had no gene match. The CDR3 length is 15 residues. The CDR3 coding sequence is TGTGCCAGCAGGATCGGGGACTACCGGTCCTACGAGCAGTACTTC. Amino acids: CASRIGDYRSYEQYF.

The chain couples TRBV2 to TRBJ2-1; D call uncertain. Per germline, CDR1 SNHLY and CDR2 FYNNEI. The CDR3 has 11 amino acids. Deletions cut 6 bases from V and 10 bases from J, with 10 bases between. In nucleotides, the CDR3 is TGTGCCAGCAGAGCGACGTCGGAGCAGTTCTTC. As protein: CASRATSEQFF.

The J gene is TRBJ2-7, the V gene TRBV28; 9 nucleotides line up with TRBD1. The germline gives CDR1 MDHEN, CDR2 SYDVKM. V lost 7 bases to trimming and J lost 3 bases; unmatched junction nucleotides: 7. This CDR3 contains 14 residues. CDR3: CASKDRGERYEQYF. CDR3 DNA sequence: TGTGCCAGCAAAGACAGGGGGGAACGCTACGAGCAGTACTTC. Full variable domain (rest looked up from reference TRBV28 and TRBJ2-7): DVKVTQSSRYLVKRTGEKVFLECVQDMDHENMFWYRQDPGLGLRLIYFSYDVKMKEKGDIPEGYSVSREKKERFSLILESASTNQTSMYLCASKDRGERYEQYFGPGTRLTVT.

This clone occurred a few times. This rearrangement joins TRBV9 to TRBJ1-2; 8 nucleotides match TRBD1. The germline V gene has CDR1 SGDLS and CDR2 YYNGEE. The CDR3 is made up of 14 amino acids. V shed 0 bases, J shed 4 bases, and the junction held 2 bases outside the gene matches. The CDR3, as DNA: TGTGCCAGCAGCGTAGGCGGGACAGGCTATGGCTACACCTTC. Translated, it gives CASSVGGTGYGYTF.

The V and J genes are TRBV4-2 and TRBJ2-1; a possible D gene is TRBD2 (6 bases). The germline V gene has CDR1 LGHNA and CDR2 YNFKEQ. The CDR3 is 12 amino acids. Trimming removed 4 bases at V and 10 bases at J, with 11 bases between. The DNA for the CDR3 is TGTGCCAGCAGCCCCGGGGAGGTCGAGCAGTTCTTC. Translation gives CASSPGEVEQFF.